This T cell receptor (beta chain) was profiled in a study of shared clonotypes between healthy human individuals (TCRdb year 2020). At the level of the whole study: The cohort included a few men and a couple of women between 18 and 49 years of age. For each donor, CD4 naive and CD4 memory were each run on three plates, CD8 naive on two plates, and CD8 memory on one plate. To estimate repertoire size and how much clonotype sharing occurs between individuals, the study deeply sequenced the blood TCR repertoires of several healthy adults. To increase sequencing depth and limit assay-specific biases, TCR repertoire library preparation and sequencing were carried out by different laboratories using diverse techniques. Leukapheresis yielded between about 0.8 and 9.5 billion PBMCs per donor.

The donors were healthy, HIV-negative adults with no recently reported acute infections or vaccinations. Every donor was a Caucasian adult living in Nashville, Tennessee, USA. CD4+ T cells were enriched by magnetic negative selection, after which naive cells were positively selected on CD45RA and the negative fraction was taken as the memory subset. Blood was collected by leukapheresis, and PBMCs were isolated by Ficoll-Histopaque density gradient centrifugation and then cryopreserved in liquid nitrogen vapor phase. Purity and quantity of every magnetically sorted T cell population were checked by analytical flow cytometry. Genomic DNA was isolated from every sorted fraction and measured by UV absorbance on a Nanodrop 2000c. The CDR3 covers 12 residues, taking in both the cysteine and the phenylalanine. The sequence is cut down to CDR3 DNA, 36 bases in frame from base 1. V and J are truncated by 2 bases and 5 bases respectively, leaving an intervening sequence of 5 bases. According to the germline V gene (reference sequence), CDR1 reads WNHNN and CDR2 reads SYGVQD.

Comment on this clone: Its target antigen remains unknown. Per-base quality was not reported, and no clone a single base away is much larger than it.

Using the deep immunoSEQ assay, multiplex PCR amplified TCR CDR3 regions from genomic DNA. Extracted genomic DNA from each cell subset was distributed evenly across all wells of several immunoSEQ 96-well plates, and each plate was treated as a replicate. For sorted subsets, about 200 ng genomic DNA, equal to tens of thousands of T cell genomes, was loaded into each replicate PCR. The purified libraries were quantified using a Qubit 3.0 fluorometer, sized with a Bioanalyzer 2100, and then quantified again using the KAPA Library Quantification kit. A separate single-read 150-cycle Illumina NextSeq 550 flow cell was used to sequence each immunoSEQ 96-well plate. On the study's bioinformatics: Because the immunoSEQ output included only junctional sequences and no quality scores, the filtering could not be the same as the filtering used for full-length reads. To assign V/J genes and CDR3, sequences were annotated against IMGT germline references using PyIR, a Python wrapper for IgBLAST v1.9. Reads with weak V/J assignments (E-value above 1e-6), missing CDR3, stop codons, out-of-frame junctions, or ambiguous translated residues were removed. V3J clonotypes were defined as sequences sharing an identical inferred V gene, J gene, and CDR3 amino acid sequence. The percentage overlap between two repertoires was calculated by dividing the number of shared unique clonotypes by the size of the smaller repertoire. RTK rarefaction, the Chao1 estimator, and Recon v2.1 estimates of unobserved clonotypes were used to assess repertoire richness. Generation probabilities were computed with OLGA for all TCRbeta clonotypes obtained by the gDNA method from a handful of donors. In its TCRdb copy, this immuneACCESS table keeps in-frame sequences only and misses some clones. Where compared with another copy, unresolved V genes explain less than half of these, and the others have no known cause. That table supplies the V and J calls and clone size; D and trimming were determined from the DNA. Across this sample there are fewer than 200,000 clones, with 65% to 80% seen only once. The ten largest make up about 10% of the sample.

Points the paper makes about the study in general: Compared with non-shared clonotypes, clonotypes shared by all four sorted-subset donors had higher generation probabilities. Pairwise subsampling indicated that sequencing depth was expected to affect the degree of clonotype sharing among donors. Incomplete sequencing was indicated by rarefaction of sorted-subset datasets, despite the large sequencing depth. About 5% of naive CD4, more than 3% of naive CD8, 2.3% of memory CD4, and less than 0.45% of memory CD8 clonotypes were shared across several donors. The genetic and exposure-history diversity represented was limited by the small number of donors. Estimated clonotype richness was generally larger for naive than for memory subsets. Sampling was limited to blood, and TCR repertoires in tissue likely differ from TCR repertoires in blood.

Sequences were obtained from memory CD4+ T cells sorted from blood. This specimen's cell subset or site label, interpreted: CD45RA-negative fraction. This chain joins TRBV10-1 to TRBJ2-3, with no confidently assigned D gene. The clonotype originates from a man younger than 45 in good health. The sequenced DNA is TGCGCCAGCAGTGAGAAGATAGATACGCAGTATTTT. Its coded protein is CASSEKIDTQYF.